This TCR beta chain was captured in a study of blood T cell repertoires in COVID-19. Trimming shortened V by 6 bases and J by 7 bases, and 18 bases separated the two germline ends. The length of the CDR3 is 15 residues. Per germline, CDR1 ENHRY and CDR2 SYGVKD. The assay was immunoSEQ multiplex PCR, and TCRdb's table has in-frame clones only and misses some. The data hold 130,000 to 150,000 clones, with more than 80% observed a single time. J is TRBJ2-2 and V is TRBV10-3; D is possibly TRBD2 (6 bases). The sequencing input was peripheral blood. The receptor comes from a human donor with acute or convalescent COVID-19. The donor label of this sample is uncertain. The CDR3 loop reads CAIRGFLEGNGELFF. The DNA for the CDR3 is TGTGCCATCAGGGGGTTCTTGGAGGGAAACGGGGAGCTGTTTTTT.